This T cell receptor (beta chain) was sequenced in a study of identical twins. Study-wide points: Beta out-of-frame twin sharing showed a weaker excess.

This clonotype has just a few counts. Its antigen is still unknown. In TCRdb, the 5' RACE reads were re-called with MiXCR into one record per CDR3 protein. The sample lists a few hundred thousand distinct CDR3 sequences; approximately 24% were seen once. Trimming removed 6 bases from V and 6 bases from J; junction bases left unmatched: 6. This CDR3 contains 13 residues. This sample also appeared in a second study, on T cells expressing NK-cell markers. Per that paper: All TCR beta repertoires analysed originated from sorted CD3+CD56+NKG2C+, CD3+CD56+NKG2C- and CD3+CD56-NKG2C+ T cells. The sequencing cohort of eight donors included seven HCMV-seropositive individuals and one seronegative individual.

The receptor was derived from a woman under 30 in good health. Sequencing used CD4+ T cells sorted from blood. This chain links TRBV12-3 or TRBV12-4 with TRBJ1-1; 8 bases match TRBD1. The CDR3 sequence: CASSDRGNSEAFF. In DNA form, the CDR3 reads TGTGCCAGCAGCGACAGGGGTAACTCTGAAGCTTTCTTT.